Listed below are T cell receptor beta chains from one sample, sequenced in a study of T cell repertoires in cytomegalovirus infection. In TCRdb, the reads were re-called with MiXCR into one record per CDR3 protein. The repertoire includes approximately 770,000 distinct CDR3 sequences, almost 30% of them detected once, and under 15% sits in the top ten. The antigens of these receptors remain unknown. The sample in question was cultured CD8+ T cells from PBMCs, obtained from culture after CMV antigen stimulation. These receptors were taken from a human donor in good health (CMV status not recorded). Some clones in this sample may be carry-over from other donors' samples. The CDR3 runs from the conserved cysteine through the conserved F or W. Fields, in order: J gene, D gene, V gene, clone size, CDR3 length, CDR3 DNA, CDR3 protein. The D gene is left open where the match is weak. Some rows have no size entry. The others give once, few or many, or a class for an expanded clone.

j_call: TRBJ2-1; d_call: TRBD2; v_call: TRBV7-2; clone_size: NA; cdr3_length: 12; cdr3_nt: TGTGCCAGCAGCTCGGCTAGCGGACCCAGGTTCTTC; cdr3_aa: CASSSASGPRFF
j_call: TRBJ1-3; d_call: NA; v_call: TRBV27; clone_size: once; cdr3_length: 14; cdr3_nt: TGTGCCAGCAGCCTCAGTCCCTCTGGAAACACCATATATTTT; cdr3_aa: CASSLSPSGNTIYF
j_call: TRBJ2-7; d_call: TRBD1; v_call: TRBV4-1; clone_size: NA; cdr3_length: 16; cdr3_nt: TGCGCCAGCAGCCAAGATCCTGGGACAGGGTTTCTCGAGCAGTACTTC; cdr3_aa: CASSQDPGTGFLEQYF
j_call: TRBJ2-3; d_call: NA; v_call: TRBV10-3; clone_size: few; cdr3_length: 15; cdr3_nt: TGTGCCATCAGTGACCCGGGGGTTGGAGCGGATACGCAGTATTTT; cdr3_aa: CAISDPGVGADTQYF
j_call: TRBJ2-7; d_call: NA; v_call: TRBV27; clone_size: NA; cdr3_length: 14; cdr3_nt: TGTGCCAGCAGTTTGGGAAGGACCTCCTACGAGCAGTACTTC; cdr3_aa: CASSLGRTSYEQYF
j_call: TRBJ1-2; d_call: TRBD1; v_call: TRBV20-1; clone_size: NA; cdr3_length: 15; cdr3_nt: TGCAGAGCACGGTCCTGGGACAGCGACTCTACTGGCTACACCTTC; cdr3_aa: CRARSWDSDSTGYTF
j_call: TRBJ1-2; d_call: NA; v_call: TRBV7-9; clone_size: few; cdr3_length: 13; cdr3_nt: TGTGCCAGCAGCGGACAGAACCTTTATGGCTACACCTTC; cdr3_aa: CASSGQNLYGYTF
j_call: TRBJ1-1; d_call: TRBD1; v_call: TRBV27; clone_size: NA; cdr3_length: 14; cdr3_nt: TGTGCCAGCAGAGCAGGACAGGGAAAGGGGGAAGCTTTCTTT; cdr3_aa: CASRAGQGKGEAFF
j_call: TRBJ1-5; d_call: TRBD1; v_call: TRBV7-8; clone_size: many; cdr3_length: 16; cdr3_nt: TGTGCCAGCAGCTTCCTGGGACAGGGGTGGAATCAGCCCCAGCATTTT; cdr3_aa: CASSFLGQGWNQPQHF
j_call: TRBJ2-7; d_call: TRBD1; v_call: TRBV19; clone_size: once; cdr3_length: 16; cdr3_nt: TGTGCCAGTAGTATGAGTCCCCGGGACAGGGTCTACGAGCAGTACTTC; cdr3_aa: CASSMSPRDRVYEQYF
j_call: TRBJ1-1; d_call: NA; v_call: TRBV7-6; clone_size: NA; cdr3_length: 13; cdr3_nt: TGTGCCAGCAGCAGGACAGCGAGCGCTGAAGCTTTCTTT; cdr3_aa: CASSRTASAEAFF
j_call: TRBJ1-5; d_call: TRBD1; v_call: TRBV6-5; clone_size: NA; cdr3_length: 15; cdr3_nt: TGTGCCAGCAGTTTCTACCGGGACAGGGATCAGCCCCAGCATTTT; cdr3_aa: CASSFYRDRDQPQHF
j_call: TRBJ2-5; d_call: TRBD2; v_call: TRBV12-5; clone_size: NA; cdr3_length: 14; cdr3_nt: TGTGCTAGTGGTCCCGGACTAGAGGTTGAGACCCAGTACTTC; cdr3_aa: CASGPGLEVETQYF
j_call: TRBJ2-1; d_call: TRBD1; v_call: TRBV24-1; clone_size: NA; cdr3_length: 14; cdr3_nt: TGTGCCACCAGTCCAAGACTTACAGGGGCCGAGCAGTTCTTC; cdr3_aa: CATSPRLTGAEQFF
j_call: TRBJ2-7; d_call: NA; v_call: TRBV6-8; clone_size: few; cdr3_length: 12; cdr3_nt: TGTGCCAGTTTTAGCGGCCAAACGGGGCAGTACTTC; cdr3_aa: CASFSGQTGQYF
j_call: TRBJ1-1; d_call: NA; v_call: TRBV6-2/TRBV6-3; clone_size: NA; cdr3_length: 15; cdr3_nt: TGTGCCAGCAGTTACACCCCGACCGGGAACACTGAAGCTTTCTTT; cdr3_aa: CASSYTPTGNTEAFF
j_call: TRBJ2-1; d_call: TRBD2; v_call: TRBV7-2; clone_size: few; cdr3_length: 14; cdr3_nt: TGTGCCAGCAGCTTTAGCGGGGGGGCTTGGGAGCAGTTCTTC; cdr3_aa: CASSFSGGAWEQFF
j_call: TRBJ1-3; d_call: TRBD1; v_call: TRBV12-5; clone_size: few; cdr3_length: 15; cdr3_nt: TGTGCTAGTGTAATAGGGGGCTTTTATGGAAACACCATATATTTT; cdr3_aa: CASVIGGFYGNTIYF
j_call: TRBJ2-7; d_call: TRBD1; v_call: TRBV4-1; clone_size: many; cdr3_length: 16; cdr3_nt: TGCGCCAGCAGCAAAGGGTCGGGCAGGGGGTGGTACGAGCAGTACTTC; cdr3_aa: CASSKGSGRGWYEQYF
j_call: TRBJ2-1; d_call: TRBD1; v_call: TRBV7-8; clone_size: many; cdr3_length: 17; cdr3_nt: TGTGCCAGCAGCCCCCTCGGGACAGGGACCGAATTTAATGAGCAGTTCTTC; cdr3_aa: CASSPLGTGTEFNEQFF
j_call: TRBJ2-7; d_call: NA; v_call: TRBV27; clone_size: once; cdr3_length: 13; cdr3_nt: TGTGCCAGCAGTTTATCAGGAGGGCACGGGCAGTACTTC; cdr3_aa: CASSLSGGHGQYF
j_call: TRBJ2-7; d_call: NA; v_call: TRBV15; clone_size: NA; cdr3_length: 13; cdr3_nt: TGTGCCACCAGCAGGACTCCCAGGCTCGAGCAGTACTTC; cdr3_aa: CATSRTPRLEQYF
j_call: TRBJ1-1; d_call: NA; v_call: TRBV19; clone_size: NA; cdr3_length: 13; cdr3_nt: TGTGCCAGTACTACGTTCGGGGGCACTGAAGCTTTCTTT; cdr3_aa: CASTTFGGTEAFF
j_call: TRBJ2-7; d_call: TRBD2; v_call: TRBV27; clone_size: NA; cdr3_length: 19; cdr3_nt: TGTGCCAGCAGTTTAAGTTTTGGTAGCGGGGGACCTCATCCCTACGAGCAGTACTTC; cdr3_aa: CASSLSFGSGGPHPYEQYF
j_call: TRBJ1-1; d_call: NA; v_call: TRBV7-3; clone_size: NA; cdr3_length: 14; cdr3_nt: TGTGCCAGCAGCCCCTTAAGGCAGGGCAAGGGAGCTTTCTTT; cdr3_aa: CASSPLRQGKGAFF